This paragraph covers one T cell receptor beta chain sequence. With 60 Vbeta and 13 Jbeta primers, the PCR was carried out. TCRdb keeps only in-frame clones here, not all; method: immunoSEQ multiplex PCR. The data hold fewer than 250,000 clones, with roughly three quarters observed a single time. The data are from a study of cytomegalovirus exposure and HLA in healthy donors. This CDR3 is built from 11 residues. Germline lookup yields CDR1 DFQATT and CDR2 SNEGSKA (reference sequence). The chain recombines TRBV20-1 with TRBJ1-2, with TRBD1 as a possible D gene (5 bases). Material: PBMCs. The clonotype originates from a male donor in good health and CMV-seropositive. The CDR3 DNA is TGCAGCCTCGCGGGGGGGAGCGGCTACACCTTC. Translating gives CSLAGGSGYTF.